Below, 24 T cell receptor beta chains from the same sample are listed, as sequenced in a study of T cell responses to AZD1222 COVID-19 vaccine. Sequenced by immunoSEQ multiplex PCR; TCRdb stores in-frame clones only, minus some. The sample consists of around 110,000 clones, about 86% of them appearing once. Sequencing used peripheral blood, obtained on day 0 of AZD1222 vaccination. All receptors derive from an adult in good health.

This CDR3 reads CASRELAASYEQYF. DNA of the CDR3: TGTGCCAGCAGGGAGCTAGCGGCCTCCTACGAGCAGTACTTC. The chain links TRBV2 to TRBJ2-7; TRBD2 aligns across 7 bases. Germline assignment: CDR1 SNHLY and CDR2 FYNNEI. The length of the CDR3 is 14 residues. After removal of 6 bases from V and 0 bases from J, the junction contained 5 bases not matched to a gene.

The chain has TRBV5-1 and TRBJ1-2, with D uncertain. There are 12 residues in the CDR3. V was shortened by 4 bases and J by 6 bases, with 10 bases between the two germline ends. The V gene's germline CDR1 is SGHRS and CDR2 YFSETQ. The CDR3 loop reads CASSITKDGYTF. The CDR3 region has the DNA TGCGCCAGCAGCATAACGAAGGATGGCTACACCTTC. Combining the CDR3 with reference TRBV5-1 and TRBJ1-2 gives the whole variable domain KAGVTQTPRYLIKTRGQQVTLSCSPISGHRSVSWYQQTPGQGLQFLFEYFSETQRNKGNFPGRFSGRQFSNSRSEMNVSTLELGDSALYLCASSITKDGYTFGSGTRLTVV.

This clone appeared once. The chain is built from TRBV19 and TRBJ1-2, with D perhaps matching TRBD1 (6 bases). Trimming cost V 1 base and J 8 bases, with 20 bases left between them. CDR1 and CDR2 from the germline V gene are LNHDA and SQIVND (reference sequence). The length of the CDR3 is 16 residues. CDR3 sequence: CASSIGDWTASRGYTF. The CDR3 DNA follows: TGTGCCAGTAGTATAGGGGACTGGACAGCCTCAAGGGGCTACACCTTC.

J is TRBJ1-5 and V is TRBV11-2, with D unresolved. CDR1 is SGHAT and CDR2 is FQNNGV in the germline V gene. V shed 2 bases and J shed 5 bases, with 7 bases lying between them. The CDR3 is 13 amino acids. The CDR3 DNA reads as TGTGCCAGCAGCTTAACCGAATATCAGCCCCAGCATTTT. Translated, it gives CASSLTEYQPQHF.

As DNA, the CDR3 is TGCGCCAGCAGCTTGGGGTGGGAGAACACTGAAGCTTTCTTT. This sequence encodes CASSLGWENTEAFF. The V gene is TRBV5-1, the J gene TRBJ1-1; D call uncertain. The CDR3 consists of 14 residues. Germline-derived CDR1 and CDR2 are SGHRS and YFSETQ. The V end was cut by 0 bases, the J end by 1 base, with 7 bases between.

In its sample, this clone was seen once. This chain uses TRBV14 with TRBJ2-3; either TRBD1 or TRBD2 may fit D (5 bases each). V lost 1 base and J 4 bases, leaving 12 bases between the germline ends. The CDR3 length is 15 residues. The V gene's germline CDR1 is SGHDN and CDR2 FVKESK. The CDR3 is CASSQGRQGADTQYF. Here the CDR3 DNA reads TGTGCCAGCAGCCAAGGGCGCCAGGGAGCAGATACGCAGTATTTT.

The J gene is TRBJ1-3, the V gene TRBV30; unclear D gene. The germline gives CDR1 GTSNPN, CDR2 SVGIG (reference sequence). The CDR3 extends over 12 amino acids. Deletions cut 0 bases from V and 1 base from J, with 1 base between. This CDR3 reads CAWSVSGNTIYF. In DNA, the CDR3 is TGTGCCTGGAGTGTATCTGGAAACACCATATATTTT.

This clone showed up just a few times. J is TRBJ1-2 and V is TRBV5-4, with D uncertain. This CDR3 contains 14 residues. The ends were cut back, 0 bases at V and 3 bases at J, with 9 bases in the middle. Germline CDR1 reads SGHNT; CDR2 reads YYREEE (reference sequence). The CDR3 is CASSLEWEDYGYTF. The CDR3 nucleotides read TGTGCCAGCAGCTTGGAGTGGGAGGACTATGGCTACACCTTC.

The chain links TRBV12-3 or TRBV12-4 to TRBJ1-5; no firm D call. V shed 1 base and J shed 7 bases, with 8 bases lying between them. CDR3 size: 13 residues. Here the CDR3 DNA reads TGTGCCAGCAGTTTAGGCGGTAAACAGCCCCAGCATTTT. Its translation: CASSLGGKQPQHF.

V usage is TRBV10-3 and J usage is TRBJ1-4; D is unresolved. CDR1 and CDR2 (germline): ENHRY, SYGVKD. Trimming cost V 4 bases and J 3 bases, with 15 bases left between them. The CDR3 is 16 amino acids. The CDR3: CAISASPPASNEKLFF. The CDR3 DNA reads TGTGCCATCAGTGCATCCCCGCCAGCCTCTAATGAAAAACTGTTTTTT.

The rearrangement joins TRBV7-2 to TRBJ1-3; possibly TRBD1 for D (5 bases). This CDR3 is 15 amino acids long. Germline CDR1 SGHTA, CDR2 FQGNSA. Trimming pared 1 base from V and 3 bases from J, leaving 10 bases between. For the CDR3, the DNA is TGTGCCAGCAGCTTAGGCAGGGCTCATGGAAACACCATATATTTT. This encodes CASSLGRAHGNTIYF.

Worth noting for this clone: One end of the junction varies from germline; a read error may be responsible. The gene calls are TRBV4-1 and TRBJ1-2; TRBD1 agrees at 8 bases. CDR3 length: 14 amino acids. Germline CDR1 and CDR2: MGHRA and YSYEKL. The CDR3 nucleotides read TGCGCCAGCAGGCAAGCAGGGGGCGGCTATGGCTACACCTTC. Amino acid sequence: CASRQAGGGYGYTF.

The rearrangement uses TRBV18 and TRBJ2-3; a possible D gene is TRBD1 (5 bases). Germline V gives CDR1 KGHSH, CDR2 LQKENI. The germline V and J ends were trimmed by 6 bases and 2 bases, with 18 bases remaining between them. This CDR3 is 16 amino acids long. CDR3 nucleotide sequence: TGTGCCAGCTCCCAGTTCAATGGGGCGACCACAGATACGCAGTATTTT. Translating it yields CASSQFNGATTDTQYF.

The chain employs TRBV7-3 and TRBJ2-2, with 9 positions matching TRBD1. V shed 5 bases and J 8 bases; nucleotides not matched to a gene: 9. Germline CDR1 and CDR2: SGHTA and FQGTGA. The CDR3 covers 15 residues. Written as DNA, the CDR3 is TGTGCCAGCAGCAAACAGGGGGCGCGTCTTGGGGAGCTGTTTTTT. It specifies CASSKQGARLGELFF.

The chain carries TRBV11-2 and TRBJ2-1, with D tentatively TRBD1 (6 bases). Per germline, CDR1 SGHAT and CDR2 FQNNGV. The ends were cut back, 2 bases at V and 5 bases at J, with 13 bases in the middle. This CDR3 is 15 amino acids long. CDR3 loop: CASSLLTGQDNEQFF. CDR3 nucleotides: TGTGCCAGCAGCTTATTGACAGGCCAAGACAATGAGCAGTTCTTC.

This chain joins TRBV21-1 and TRBJ1-1; the table calls TRBD1, which could not be checked here. TRBV21-1 is a pseudogene locus. CDR3 length equals 12 residues. The CDR3 is CASRAQTDEAFF. For the CDR3, the DNA is TGTGCCAGCAGGGCACAGACCGATGAAGCTTTCTTT.

The CDR3 nucleotides are TGTGCCAGCAGCCTCCCTCGGGGGAGGTCGGACTATGGCTACACCTTC. The encoded protein is CASSLPRGRSDYGYTF. This rearrangement joins TRBV7-9 to TRBJ1-2; D is possibly TRBD1 (5 bases). The germline V gene has CDR1 SEHNR and CDR2 FQNEAQ (reference sequence). The CDR3 is 16 amino acids. Deletions cut 5 bases from V and 3 bases from J, with 19 bases between.

In this sample, this clone turned up a few times. The chain links TRBV29-1 to TRBJ1-1; maybe TRBD1 (6 bases). Germline CDR1 reads SQVTM; CDR2 reads ANQGSEA. The CDR3 spans 13 residues. Trimming stripped 6 bases from V and 6 bases from J, with 17 bases between. CDR3: CSVRSGGGSEAFF. The CDR3 DNA reads TGCAGCGTGAGATCGGGGGGCGGGTCTGAAGCTTTCTTT.

The rearrangement uses TRBV18 and TRBJ1-3, with D possibly TRBD1 on 5 matching bases. V was trimmed by 3 bases and J by 0 bases, leaving 12 bases between them. This CDR3 spans 16 amino acids. CDR1 and CDR2 (germline): KGHSH, LQKENI. The CDR3 spells CASSPGGANSGNTIYF. The CDR3 region has the DNA TGTGCCAGCTCACCGGGCGGGGCGAACTCTGGAAACACCATATATTTT.

The V and J genes are TRBV18 and TRBJ2-5; 10 nucleotides line up with TRBD2. Germline V gene lookup returns CDR1 KGHSH and CDR2 LQKENI. V shed 2 bases and J 2 bases; nucleotides not matched to a gene: 8. The CDR3 sequence is 17 residues long. The DNA for the CDR3 is TGTGCCAGCTCACCAACAGGACTAGCGGAAATACAAGAGACCCAGTACTTC. Encoded protein: CASSPTGLAEIQETQYF. Looking up the rest from reference TRBV18 and TRBJ2-5 gives the full variable domain: NAGVMQNPRHLVRRRGQEARLRCSPMKGHSHVYWYRQLPEEGLKFMVYLQKENIIDESGMPKERFSAEFPKEGPSILRIQQVVRGDSAAYFCASSPTGLAEIQETQYFGPGTRLLVL.

This sequence joins TRBV24-1 and TRBJ2-1; D remains ambiguous. The V and J ends lost 0 bases and 4 bases respectively, with 3 bases between them. The germline gives CDR1 KGHDR, CDR2 SFDVKD. This CDR3 comprises 13 residues. DNA of the CDR3: TGTGCCACCAGTGATTTGAGGTACAATGAGCAGTTCTTC. It specifies CATSDLRYNEQFF.

This chain uses TRBV7-2 with TRBJ2-7, with D perhaps matching TRBD1 (6 bases). Germline lookup yields CDR1 SGHTA and CDR2 FQGNSA. The CDR3 sequence is 14 residues long. V was cut by 1 base and J by 3 bases, with 10 bases left in between. The CDR3 sequence: CASSLGLDSYEQYF. The DNA for the CDR3 is TGTGCCAGCAGCTTAGGGTTGGACAGCTACGAGCAGTACTTC.

The rearrangement links TRBV3-1 (or the pseudogene TRBV3-2) to TRBJ2-1; D gene uncertain. V lost 2 bases to trimming and J lost 0 bases, with 14 bases between them. Germline lookup yields CDR1 LGHDT and CDR2 YNNKEL (reference sequence). The CDR3 covers 17 residues. For the CDR3, the DNA is TGTGCCAGCAGCCAACTCATCCGTTTTAGCTCCTACAATGAGCAGTTCTTC. Its protein is CASSQLIRFSSYNEQFF.

This sequence joins TRBV7-6 and TRBJ1-6; D is ambiguous. The CDR3 runs to 14 residues. Germline V gene data show CDR1 as SGHVS and CDR2 as FNYEAQ. Trimming stripped 6 bases from V and 0 bases from J, with 6 bases between. The CDR3 here is CASSRGSYNSPLHF. Here the CDR3 DNA reads TGTGCCAGCAGTCGTGGCTCCTATAATTCACCCCTCCACTTT.